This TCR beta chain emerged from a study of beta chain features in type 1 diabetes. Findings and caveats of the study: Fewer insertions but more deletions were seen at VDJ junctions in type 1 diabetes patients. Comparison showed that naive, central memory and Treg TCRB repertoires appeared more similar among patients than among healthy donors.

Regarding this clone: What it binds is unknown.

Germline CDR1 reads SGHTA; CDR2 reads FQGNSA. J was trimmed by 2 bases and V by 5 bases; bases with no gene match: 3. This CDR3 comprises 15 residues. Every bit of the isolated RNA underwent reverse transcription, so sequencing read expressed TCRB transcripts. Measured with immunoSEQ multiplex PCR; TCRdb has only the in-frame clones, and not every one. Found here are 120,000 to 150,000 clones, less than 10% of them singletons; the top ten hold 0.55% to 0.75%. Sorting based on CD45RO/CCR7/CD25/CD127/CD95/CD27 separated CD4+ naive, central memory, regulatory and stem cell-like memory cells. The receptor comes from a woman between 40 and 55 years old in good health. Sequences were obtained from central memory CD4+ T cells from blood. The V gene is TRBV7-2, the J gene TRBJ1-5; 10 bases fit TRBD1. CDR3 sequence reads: CASSRDRGRNQPQHF. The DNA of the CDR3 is TGTGCCAGCAGCCGGGACAGGGGTCGCAATCAGCCCCAGCATTTT.